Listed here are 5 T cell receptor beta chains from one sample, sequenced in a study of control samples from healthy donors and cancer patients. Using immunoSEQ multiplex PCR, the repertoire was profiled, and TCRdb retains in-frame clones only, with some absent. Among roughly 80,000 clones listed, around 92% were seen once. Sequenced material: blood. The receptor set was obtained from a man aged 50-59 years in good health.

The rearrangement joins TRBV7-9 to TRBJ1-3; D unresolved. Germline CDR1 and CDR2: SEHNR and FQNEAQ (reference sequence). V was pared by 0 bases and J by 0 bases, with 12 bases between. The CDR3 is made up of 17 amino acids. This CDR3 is CASSLAEAGSSGNTIYF. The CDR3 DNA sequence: TGTGCCAGCAGCTTAGCCGAGGCCGGAAGCTCTGGAAACACCATATATTTT.

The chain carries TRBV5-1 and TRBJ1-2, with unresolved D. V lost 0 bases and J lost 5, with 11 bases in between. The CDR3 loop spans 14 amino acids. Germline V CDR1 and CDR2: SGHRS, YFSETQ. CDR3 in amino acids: CASSLDRTLYGYTF. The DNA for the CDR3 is TGCGCCAGCAGCTTGGATCGGACGTTATATGGCTACACCTTC.

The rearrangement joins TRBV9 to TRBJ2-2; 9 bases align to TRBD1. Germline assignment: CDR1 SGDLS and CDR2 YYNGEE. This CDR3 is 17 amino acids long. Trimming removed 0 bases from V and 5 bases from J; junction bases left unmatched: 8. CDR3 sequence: CASSVEGQGLITGELFF. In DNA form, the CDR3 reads TGTGCCAGCAGCGTAGAGGGACAGGGACTTATTACCGGGGAGCTGTTTTTT.

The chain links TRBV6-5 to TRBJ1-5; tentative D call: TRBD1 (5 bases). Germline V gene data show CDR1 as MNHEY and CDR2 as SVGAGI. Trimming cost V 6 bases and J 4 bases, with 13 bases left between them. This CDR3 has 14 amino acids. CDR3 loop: CASSQDSLNQPQHF. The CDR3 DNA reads TGTGCCAGCAGCCAAGACAGCCTAAATCAGCCCCAGCATTTT.

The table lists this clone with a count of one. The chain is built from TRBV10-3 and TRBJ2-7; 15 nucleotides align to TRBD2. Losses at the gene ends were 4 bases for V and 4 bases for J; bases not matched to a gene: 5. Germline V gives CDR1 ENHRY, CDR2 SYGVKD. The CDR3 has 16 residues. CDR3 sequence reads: CAISAWTSGGAYEQYF. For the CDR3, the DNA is TGTGCCATCAGTGCCTGGACTAGCGGGGGGGCATACGAGCAGTACTTC.